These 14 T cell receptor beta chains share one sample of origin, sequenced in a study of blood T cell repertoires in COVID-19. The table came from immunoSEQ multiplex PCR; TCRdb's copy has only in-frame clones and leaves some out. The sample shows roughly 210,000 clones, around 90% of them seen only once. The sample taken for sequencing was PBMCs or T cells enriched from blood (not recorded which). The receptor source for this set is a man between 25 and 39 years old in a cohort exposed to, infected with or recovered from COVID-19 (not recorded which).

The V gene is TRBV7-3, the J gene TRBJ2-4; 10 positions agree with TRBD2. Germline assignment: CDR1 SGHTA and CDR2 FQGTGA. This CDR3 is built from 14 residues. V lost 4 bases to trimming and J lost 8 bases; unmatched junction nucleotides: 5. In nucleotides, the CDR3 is TGTGCCAGCAGCTCAAGCGGGAGGGGCGACATTCAGTACTTC. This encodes CASSSSGRGDIQYF.

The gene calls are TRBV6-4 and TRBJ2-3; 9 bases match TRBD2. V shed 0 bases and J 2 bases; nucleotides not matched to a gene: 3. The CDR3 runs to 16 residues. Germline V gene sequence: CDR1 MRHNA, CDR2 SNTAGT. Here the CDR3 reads CASSDSRTSDTDTQYF. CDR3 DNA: TGTGCCAGCAGTGACTCAAGGACTAGCGACACAGATACGCAGTATTTT.

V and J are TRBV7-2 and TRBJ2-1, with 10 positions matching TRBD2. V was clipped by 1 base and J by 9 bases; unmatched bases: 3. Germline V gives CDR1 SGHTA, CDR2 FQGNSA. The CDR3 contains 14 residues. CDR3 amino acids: CASSLVSSGGEQFF. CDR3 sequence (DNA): TGTGCCAGCAGCTTAGTCTCTAGCGGGGGTGAGCAGTTCTTC.

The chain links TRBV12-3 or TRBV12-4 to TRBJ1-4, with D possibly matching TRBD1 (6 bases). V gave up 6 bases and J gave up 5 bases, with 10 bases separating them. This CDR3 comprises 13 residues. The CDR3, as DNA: TGTGCCAGCAGGGGAGGGGGGAATGAAAAACTGTTTTTT. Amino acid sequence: CASRGGGNEKLFF.

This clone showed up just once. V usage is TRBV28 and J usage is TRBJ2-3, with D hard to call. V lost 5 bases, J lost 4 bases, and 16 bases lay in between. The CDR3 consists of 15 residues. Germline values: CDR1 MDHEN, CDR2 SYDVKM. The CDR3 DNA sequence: TGTGCCAGCAGTCACCCAACCCTAGTTGCAGATACGCAGTATTTT. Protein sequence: CASSHPTLVADTQYF.

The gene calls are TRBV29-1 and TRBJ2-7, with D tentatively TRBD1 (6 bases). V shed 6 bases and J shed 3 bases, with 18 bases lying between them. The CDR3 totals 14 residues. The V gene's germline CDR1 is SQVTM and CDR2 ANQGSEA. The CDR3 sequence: CSVAYRDGGYEQYF. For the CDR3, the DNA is TGCAGCGTAGCCTACAGGGATGGGGGCTACGAGCAGTACTTC.

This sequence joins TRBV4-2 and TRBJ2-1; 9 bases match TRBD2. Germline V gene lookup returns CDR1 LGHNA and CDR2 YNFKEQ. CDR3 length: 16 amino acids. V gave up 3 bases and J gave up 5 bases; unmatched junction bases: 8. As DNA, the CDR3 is TGTGCCAGCAGCCAGAGCATAGCGGGAGTCAACAATGAGCAGTTCTTC. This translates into CASSQSIAGVNNEQFF.

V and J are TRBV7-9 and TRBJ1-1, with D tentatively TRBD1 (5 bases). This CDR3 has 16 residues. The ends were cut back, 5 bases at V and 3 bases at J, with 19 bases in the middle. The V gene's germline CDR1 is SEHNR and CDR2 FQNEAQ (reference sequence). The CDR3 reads CASSPYGGRRDTEAFF. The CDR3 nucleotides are TGTGCCAGCAGCCCGTATGGGGGGAGGAGGGACACTGAAGCTTTCTTT.

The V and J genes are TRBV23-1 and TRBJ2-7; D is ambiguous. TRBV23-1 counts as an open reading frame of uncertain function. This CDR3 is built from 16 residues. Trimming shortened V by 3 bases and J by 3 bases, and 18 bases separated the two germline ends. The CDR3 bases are TGCGCCAGCAGTCAGTCGGAGACTCCAAGTGACTACGAGCAGTACTTC. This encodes CASSQSETPSDYEQYF.

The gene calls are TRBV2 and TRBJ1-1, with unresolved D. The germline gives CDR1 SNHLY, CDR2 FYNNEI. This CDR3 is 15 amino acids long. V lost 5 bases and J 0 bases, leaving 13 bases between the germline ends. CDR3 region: CASSPTSVVNTEAFF. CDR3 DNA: TGTGCCAGCAGTCCTACTTCCGTTGTGAACACTGAAGCTTTCTTT.

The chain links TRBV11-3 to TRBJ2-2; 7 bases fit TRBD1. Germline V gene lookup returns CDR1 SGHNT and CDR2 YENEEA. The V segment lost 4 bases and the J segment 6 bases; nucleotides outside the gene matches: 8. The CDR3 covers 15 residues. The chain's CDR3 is CASSSVTGVAGELFF. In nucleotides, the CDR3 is TGTGCCAGCAGCTCAGTCACAGGGGTGGCCGGGGAGCTGTTTTTT.

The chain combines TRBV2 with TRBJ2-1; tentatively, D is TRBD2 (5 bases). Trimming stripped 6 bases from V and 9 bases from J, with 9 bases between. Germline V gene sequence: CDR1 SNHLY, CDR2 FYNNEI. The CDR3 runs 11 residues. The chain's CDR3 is CASSDRGEQFF. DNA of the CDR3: TGTGCCAGCAGCGACCGGGGTGAGCAGTTCTTC. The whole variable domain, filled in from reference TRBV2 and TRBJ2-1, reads EPEVTQTPSHQVTQMGQEVILRCVPISNHLYFYWYRQILGQKVEFLVSFYNNEISEKSEIFDDQFSVERPDGSNFTLKIRSTKLEDSAMYFCASSDRGEQFFGPGTRLTVL.

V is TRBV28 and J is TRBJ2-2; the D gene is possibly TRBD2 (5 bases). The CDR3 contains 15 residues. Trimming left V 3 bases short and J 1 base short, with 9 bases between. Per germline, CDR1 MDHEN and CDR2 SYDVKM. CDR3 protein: CASSFRGRNTGELFF. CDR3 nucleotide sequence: TGTGCCAGCAGTTTTCGAGGGCGGAACACCGGGGAGCTGTTTTTT. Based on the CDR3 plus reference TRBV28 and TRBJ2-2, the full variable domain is DVKVTQSSRYLVKRTGEKVFLECVQDMDHENMFWYRQDPGLGLRLIYFSYDVKMKEKGDIPEGYSVSREKKERFSLILESASTNQTSMYLCASSFRGRNTGELFFGEGSRLTVL.

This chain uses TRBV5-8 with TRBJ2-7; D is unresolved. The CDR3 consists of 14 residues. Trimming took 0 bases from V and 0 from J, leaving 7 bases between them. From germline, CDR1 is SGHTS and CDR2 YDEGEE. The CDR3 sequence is CASSLAGYSYEQYF. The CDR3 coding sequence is TGTGCCAGCAGCTTGGCCGGGTACTCCTACGAGCAGTACTTC.